Listed here are 10 T cell receptor beta chains from one sample, sequenced in a study of cytomegalovirus exposure and HLA in healthy donors. PCR amplification relied on 60 Vbeta primers (plus 13 Jbeta primers). The data were produced by immunoSEQ multiplex PCR, yet TCRdb's version contains in-frame clones alone and is incomplete. The sample includes over 150,000 clones, around 74% of them seen just once. The sequenced material came from PBMCs. The receptors shown here come from a girl under 18 in good health and CMV-seropositive.

The chain combines TRBV7-9 with TRBJ1-5, with TRBD1 identical over 7 bases. The CDR3 has 15 amino acids. Trimming at V came to 6 bases and at J to 0 bases, leaving 5 bases not matched to a gene. The germline CDR1 and CDR2 sequences are SEHNR and FQNEAQ (reference sequence). As DNA, the CDR3 is TGTGCCAGCAGTCTACAGGGGTCTAGCAATCAGCCCCAGCATTTT. It specifies CASSLQGSSNQPQHF.

V is TRBV20-1 and J is TRBJ2-1; TRBD1 aligns across 8 bases. This CDR3 is 11 amino acids long. Germline assignment: CDR1 DFQATT and CDR2 SNEGSKA (reference sequence). The ends lost 6 bases at V and 8 bases at J; junction bases unmatched: 3. The CDR3 spells CSAQDRDEQFF. In DNA form, the CDR3 reads TGCAGTGCCCAGGACAGGGATGAGCAGTTCTTC.

The chain carries TRBV7-2 and TRBJ1-3; TRBD1 is a possible D gene (6 bases). The CDR3 totals 16 residues. V gave up 4 bases and J gave up 3 bases, with 16 bases separating them. The germline V gene encodes CDR1 SGHTA and CDR2 FQGNSA. The CDR3 region is CASSYHTPGVGNTIYF. CDR3 nucleotide sequence: TGTGCCAGCAGCTATCACACCCCAGGGGTTGGAAACACCATATATTTT. Combining the CDR3 with reference TRBV7-2 and TRBJ1-3 gives the whole variable domain GAGVSQSPSNKVTEKGKDVELRCDPISGHTALYWYRQSLGQGLEFLIYFQGNSAPDKSGLPSDRFSAERTGGSVSTLTIQRTQQEDSAVYLCASSYHTPGVGNTIYFGEGSWLTVV.

This sequence joins TRBV30 and TRBJ2-5, with 7 nucleotides matching TRBD2. The DNA end is a closer match to TRBJ2-7, so the J assignment may be wrong. This CDR3 has 13 residues. Germline V CDR1 and CDR2: GTSNPN, SVGIG (reference sequence). The CDR3, as DNA: TGTGCCTGGAGACGGACTAGAGCCTACGAGCAGTACTTC. Translating it yields CAWRRTRAYEQYF.

DNA for the CDR3: TGTGCCAGTAGTATAGAACTTTCTTGGGGCTACACCTTC. Protein: CASSIELSWGYTF. The V call is TRBV19, the J call TRBJ1-2, with no clear D. Germline V gene data show CDR1 as LNHDA and CDR2 as SQIVND (reference sequence). V was cut by 0 bases and J by 8 bases, with 10 bases left in between. CDR3 size: 13 residues.

This rearrangement joins TRBV10-1 to TRBJ2-7, with 8 positions matching TRBD1. The CDR3 consists of 14 residues. Per the germline V gene, CDR1 is WNHNN and CDR2 is SYGVQD (reference sequence). V trimming: 5 bases; J trimming: 2 bases; junction bases outside the gene matches: 5. CDR3 residues: CASSNGQGPYEQYF. CDR3 DNA sequence: TGCGCCAGCAGTAACGGACAGGGCCCCTACGAGCAGTACTTC.

The V call is TRBV5-5, the J call TRBJ1-3; D is possibly TRBD1 (5 bases). Trimming stripped 4 bases from V and 5 bases from J, with 13 bases between. Germline V gene sequence: CDR1 SGHKS, CDR2 YYEKEE (reference sequence). The CDR3 length is 14 residues. CDR3 residues: CASSPSGQRNTIYF. CDR3 bases: TGTGCCAGCAGCCCGTCAGGGCAGAGAAACACCATATATTTT.

The rearrangement uses TRBV15 and TRBJ2-7, with a weak D call TRBD1 (6 bases). Germline-derived CDR1 and CDR2 are LNHNV and YYDKDF (reference sequence). V was clipped by 3 bases and J by 2 bases, with 14 bases between them. The CDR3 length is 15 residues. The DNA of the CDR3 is TGTGCCACCAGCAGGGAAAGGGGGTCGCCCTACGAGCAGTACTTC. Encoded protein: CATSRERGSPYEQYF.

The genes are TRBV11-2 and TRBJ2-1, with D possibly matching TRBD2 (5 bases). Looked up from germline, CDR1 is SGHAT and CDR2 is FQNNGV. Trimming took off 4 bases at V and 12 bases at J, with 16 bases between the two ends. CDR3 length: 13 residues. The CDR3 sequence is CASSSVGGFGQFF. The CDR3 region has the DNA TGTGCCAGCAGCTCCGTCGGCGGGTTTGGGCAGTTCTTC. Combining the CDR3 with reference TRBV11-2 and TRBJ2-1 gives the whole variable domain EAGVAQSPRYKIIEKRQSVAFWCNPISGHATLYWYQQILGQGPKLLIQFQNNGVVDDSQLPKDRFSAERLKGVDSTLKIQPAKLEDSAVYLCASSSVGGFGQFFGPGTRLTVL.

This sequence joins TRBV5-4 and TRBJ2-3; 7 positions agree with TRBD2. This CDR3 has 14 residues. The germline gives CDR1 SGHNT, CDR2 YYREEE (reference sequence). The trim removed 3 bases at V and 4 bases at J, leaving 5 bases unmatched. The CDR3 is CASSSGGGADTQYF. The CDR3 DNA is TGTGCCAGCAGCTCGGGGGGAGGGGCAGATACGCAGTATTTT.